Listed below are T cell receptor beta chains from one sample, sequenced in a study of T cell changes during pregnancy in multiple sclerosis. Produced via immunoSEQ multiplex PCR; TCRdb's table is partial and in-frame only. The profile covers 68,000 or so clones, with 92% appearing a single time and about 1.4% taken by the ten largest. Sequencing used peripheral blood, obtained in the second trimester of pregnancy. These TCRs come from a female donor in good health, enrolled as a control in a pregnancy study. The CDR3 runs from the conserved cysteine through the conserved F or W. A D gene is named only where the DNA matches it firmly. Expanded clones get a size class; other rows say once, few or many, or leave the size out.

abundance,v_gene,j_gene,d_gene,CDR3nt,CDR3aa
-,TRBV6-4,TRBJ1-3,TRBD1,TGCCCGACAGGGGGCTCTGGAAACACCATATATTTT,CPTGGSGNTIYF
-,TRBV27,TRBJ1-4,-,TGTGCCAGCAGTTCCCTAAACAGGGCTCGGGTTGGTGAAAAACTGTTTTTT,CASSSLNRARVGEKLFF
-,TRBV7-8,TRBJ2-1,-,TGTGCCAGCAGCTTATCGGAAGGGAGAACCTACAATGAGCAGTTCTTC,CASSLSEGRTYNEQFF
-,TRBV4-1,TRBJ1-1,-,TGCGCCAGCAGCCAAATGGGGGGGGCGAACACTGAAGCTTTCTTT,CASSQMGGANTEAFF
-,TRBV25-1,TRBJ1-2,TRBD1,TGTGCCAGCAGTGGCCGGGACAGGGGTCGGGCTAACTATGGCTACACCTTC,CASSGRDRGRANYGYTF
-,TRBV19,TRBJ2-5,TRBD1,TGTGCCAGTAGTATCGGGACAGGGCCGGAGACCCAGTACTTC,CASSIGTGPETQYF
-,TRBV5-5,TRBJ2-7,-,TGTGCCAGCAGCGCGGACATTTCCGAGCAGTACTTC,CASSADISEQYF
-,TRBV18,TRBJ1-1,-,TGTGCCAGCTCACCGATCTTCCAAGGGGGGGGCACTGAAGCTTTCTTT,CASSPIFQGGGTEAFF
few,TRBV10-3,TRBJ2-7,-,TGTGCCATCAGTGAGGTCGACGAGCAGTACTTC,CAISEVDEQYF
-,TRBV4-1,TRBJ2-1,TRBD1,TGCGCCAGCAGCCAGCCTAGGGACAGGGGCGATGAGCAGTTCTTC,CASSQPRDRGDEQFF
-,TRBV5-1,TRBJ2-2,-,TGCGCCAGCAGCTTGGCCCAGAGACGGGCCGGGGAGCTGTTTTTT,CASSLAQRRAGELFF
once,TRBV6-5,TRBJ1-1,TRBD1,TGTGCCAGCAGACGACAGGGGGCTGAAGCTTTCTTT,CASRRQGAEAFF
few,TRBV7-9,TRBJ1-4,-,TGTGCCAGCAGCCAATTCGGGGTGGGTGAAAAACTGTTTTTT,CASSQFGVGEKLFF
-,TRBV28,TRBJ2-2,-,TGTGCCAGCAGTTTGACAGCAAACACCGGGGAGCTGTTTTTT,CASSLTANTGELFF
-,TRBV10-2,TRBJ2-5,TRBD2,TGCGCCAGCAGTGAAGACAGCGGGAGTTGGGAGACCCAGTACTTC,CASSEDSGSWETQYF
-,TRBV5-1,TRBJ2-5,-,TGCGCCAGCAGCTTGGAAGGAGCTTCAGAGACCCAGTACTTC,CASSLEGASETQYF
once,TRBV11-2,TRBJ1-4,TRBD1,TGTGCCAGCAGCTTAGGGGGCACCACAGGGGGTTATGAAAAACTGTTTTTT,CASSLGGTTGGYEKLFF
-,TRBV19,TRBJ2-7,TRBD2,TGTGCCAGTAGTATTGGGGTAGCGGGAGAATACGAGCAGTACTTC,CASSIGVAGEYEQYF
-,TRBV9,TRBJ2-1,TRBD2,TGTGCCAGCAGCGTAGCCCCGGGACTAGCGGGAAATGAGCAGTTCTTC,CASSVAPGLAGNEQFF
-,TRBV7-9,TRBJ2-5,-,TGTGCCAGCAGCGTCCTATCAGGAGGGACCCAGTACTTC,CASSVLSGGTQYF
-,TRBV9,TRBJ1-1,-,TGTGCCAGCAGCGCCGACGGTGGGGGCGCTGAAGCTTTCTTT,CASSADGGGAEAFF
once,TRBV5-1,TRBJ1-1,-,TGCGCCAGCAGCTTGAATACGGACAGAAGGACTGAAGCTTTCTTT,CASSLNTDRRTEAFF